The 7 T cell receptor beta chains presented below share a single source sample, sequenced in a study of neurological immune-mediated disorders. MiXCR was run by TCRdb on the 5' RACE reads, yielding one entry per CDR3 protein. Among 93,000 or so distinct CDR3 sequences, about 10% were seen once, and the ten largest hold around 3.1%. The time point is: longitudinal time-point 3. The specimen sequenced was PBMCs. These receptors all come from a female donor with HTLV-1-associated myelopathy (HAM/TSP).

The chain is built from TRBV5-6 and TRBJ1-4; D unresolved. The CDR3 has 14 residues. Germline loops: CDR1 SGHDT, CDR2 YYEEEE. V lost 0 bases and J 7 bases, leaving 10 bases between the germline ends. The CDR3 sequence is CASSLGLVGEKLFF. CDR3 bases: TGTGCCAGCAGCTTGGGACTTGTAGGTGAAAAACTGTTTTTT.

This clonotype was picked up many times. The V gene is TRBV7-2, the J gene TRBJ1-1; D is perhaps TRBD1 (6 bases). Per germline, CDR1 SGHTA and CDR2 FQGNSA. With 3 bases removed from V and 6 bases from J, the gap between germline ends came to 17 bases. This CDR3 spans 15 amino acids. Here the CDR3 reads CASSLTTGSSAEAFF. The CDR3 DNA is TGTGCCAGCAGCTTGACTACAGGGAGTTCGGCTGAAGCTTTCTTT.

This clonotype showed up many times. This chain joins TRBV5-1 and TRBJ2-2; a weak D match, TRBD1 (6 bases). There are 15 residues in the CDR3. Germline lookup yields CDR1 SGHRS and CDR2 YFSETQ. Between the trimmed V and J ends, which lost 3 bases and 2 bases, there was a span of 11 bases. CDR3 nucleotides: TGCGCCAGCAGCTATCGGACAGCTAACACCGGGGAGCTGTTTTTT. Translated, it gives CASSYRTANTGELFF. The full variable domain, its missing parts supplied by reference TRBV5-1 and TRBJ2-2, is KAGVTQTPRYLIKTRGQQVTLSCSPISGHRSVSWYQQTPGQGLQFLFEYFSETQRNKGNFPGRFSGRQFSNSRSEMNVSTLELGDSALYLCASSYRTANTGELFFGEGSRLTVL.

This clonotype has ten or more counts. The chain carries TRBV12-3 or TRBV12-4 and TRBJ2-2; D is undetermined. CDR3 size: 13 residues. V lost 3 bases, J lost 1 base, and 3 bases lay in between. In nucleotides, the CDR3 is TGTGCCAGCAGTTTTTGGAACACCGGGGAGCTGTTTTTT. Protein product: CASSFWNTGELFF.

The J gene is TRBJ2-2, the V gene TRBV28, with D maybe TRBD1 (5 bases). Germline CDR1 MDHEN, CDR2 SYDVKM. The CDR3 contains 15 residues. The V gene lost 6 bases and the J gene lost 7 bases, with 18 bases spanning the gap. Here the CDR3 DNA reads TGTGCCAGCAGAACCTTAGGGGTCCAGGACGGGGAGCTGTTTTTT. This encodes CASRTLGVQDGELFF.

With respect to this clonotype: Compared with germline, one end of the junction differs, possibly owing to a read error. The chain has TRBV12-3 or TRBV12-4 and TRBJ2-5; 10 nucleotides align to TRBD2. The CDR3 contains 15 residues. The CDR3 loop reads CSSSLAGGRGKTQYF. As DNA, the CDR3 is TGTTCCAGCAGTTTAGCGGGGGGCCGGGGAAAGACTCAGTACTTC.

This clonotype was seen ten or more times. The chain employs TRBV20-1 and TRBJ2-7; TRBD2 might be the D (6 bases). V was shortened by 5 bases and J by 7 bases, with 18 bases between the two germline ends. CDR1 is DFQATT, CDR2 SNEGSKA, per germline (reference sequence). This CDR3 region has 13 residues. CDR3 in amino acids: CSASTSPQGEQYF. The CDR3 coding sequence is TGCAGTGCTTCTACTAGCCCCCAAGGAGAGCAGTACTTC.